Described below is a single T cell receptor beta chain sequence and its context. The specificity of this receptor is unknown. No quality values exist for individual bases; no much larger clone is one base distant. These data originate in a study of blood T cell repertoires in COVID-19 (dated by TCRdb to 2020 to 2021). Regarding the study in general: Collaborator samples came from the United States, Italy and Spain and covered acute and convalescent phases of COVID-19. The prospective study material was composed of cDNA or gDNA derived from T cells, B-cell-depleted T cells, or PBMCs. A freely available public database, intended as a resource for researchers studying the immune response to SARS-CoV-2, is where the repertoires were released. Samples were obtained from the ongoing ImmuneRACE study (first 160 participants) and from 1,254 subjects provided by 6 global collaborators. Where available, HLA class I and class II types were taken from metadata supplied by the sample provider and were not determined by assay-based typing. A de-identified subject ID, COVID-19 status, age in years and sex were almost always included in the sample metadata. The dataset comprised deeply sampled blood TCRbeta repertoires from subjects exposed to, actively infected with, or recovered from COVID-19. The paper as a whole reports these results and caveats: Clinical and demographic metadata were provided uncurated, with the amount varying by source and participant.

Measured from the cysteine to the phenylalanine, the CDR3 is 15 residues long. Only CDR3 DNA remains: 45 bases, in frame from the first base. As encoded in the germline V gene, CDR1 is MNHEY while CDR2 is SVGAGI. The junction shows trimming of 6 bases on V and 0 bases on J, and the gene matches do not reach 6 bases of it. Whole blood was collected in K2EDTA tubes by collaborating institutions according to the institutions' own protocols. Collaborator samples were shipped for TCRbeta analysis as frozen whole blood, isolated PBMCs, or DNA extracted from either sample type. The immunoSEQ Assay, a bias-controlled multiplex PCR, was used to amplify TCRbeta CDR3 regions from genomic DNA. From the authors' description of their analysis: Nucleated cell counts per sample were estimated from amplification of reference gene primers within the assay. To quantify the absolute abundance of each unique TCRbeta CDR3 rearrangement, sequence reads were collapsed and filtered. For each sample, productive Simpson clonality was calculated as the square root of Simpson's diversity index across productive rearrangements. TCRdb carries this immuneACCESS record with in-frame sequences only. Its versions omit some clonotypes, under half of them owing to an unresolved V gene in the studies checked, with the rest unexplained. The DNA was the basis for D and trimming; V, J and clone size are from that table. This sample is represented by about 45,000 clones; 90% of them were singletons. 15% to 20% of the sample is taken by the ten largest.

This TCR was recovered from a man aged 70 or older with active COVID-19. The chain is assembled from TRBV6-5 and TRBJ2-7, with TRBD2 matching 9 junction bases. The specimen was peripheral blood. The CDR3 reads CASSEVSGSSYEQYF. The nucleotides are TGTGCCAGCAGCGAGGTTAGCGGGAGCTCCTACGAGCAGTACTTC.